This T cell receptor beta chain is from a study of graft-versus-host responses after intestinal transplantation. Study context: Anti-thymocyte globulin induction was given to all recipients, followed by tacrolimus and steroids for roughly three years.

The germline V gene encodes CDR1 MNHEY and CDR2 SVGAGI. V was shortened by 5 bases and J by 4 bases, with 5 bases between the two germline ends. This CDR3 is 11 amino acids long. The protocol was immunoSEQ multiplex PCR, while the TCRdb copy is restricted to in-frame clones and leaves out a portion. This table has approximately 100,000 clones, under 95% appearing once. Study-wide points: GvH clonotypes were identified within recipient marrow, with a subset emerging first in ileum or blood.

Concerning this clone itself: Its cognate antigen is unknown.

V gene TRBV6-5 combines with J gene TRBJ1-1; no firm D call. The sequence was collected from a human donor who received an intestinal transplant. This sample comprised unstimulated CD8+ T cells sorted from spleen or lymph node cells, obtained before intestinal transplant. The CDR3: CASSVLTEAFF. In nucleotides, the CDR3 is TGTGCCAGCAGTGTCCTCACTGAAGCTTTCTTT.